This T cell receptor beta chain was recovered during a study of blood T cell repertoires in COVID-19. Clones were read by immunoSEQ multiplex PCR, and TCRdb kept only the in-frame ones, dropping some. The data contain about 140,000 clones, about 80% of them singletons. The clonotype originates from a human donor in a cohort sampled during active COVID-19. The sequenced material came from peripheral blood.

CDR3 residues: CASSQRYGQVPYSNQPQHF. The CDR3 nucleotides read TGCGCCAGCAGCCAACGATACGGACAGGTACCTTATAGCAATCAGCCCCAGCATTTT. V and J are TRBV4-1 and TRBJ1-5, with TRBD1 identical over 7 bases. The V gene end was trimmed by 2 bases and the J gene end by 0 bases; junction bases not matched to a gene: 13. The length of the CDR3 is 19 residues. From germline, CDR1 is MGHRA and CDR2 YSYEKL.